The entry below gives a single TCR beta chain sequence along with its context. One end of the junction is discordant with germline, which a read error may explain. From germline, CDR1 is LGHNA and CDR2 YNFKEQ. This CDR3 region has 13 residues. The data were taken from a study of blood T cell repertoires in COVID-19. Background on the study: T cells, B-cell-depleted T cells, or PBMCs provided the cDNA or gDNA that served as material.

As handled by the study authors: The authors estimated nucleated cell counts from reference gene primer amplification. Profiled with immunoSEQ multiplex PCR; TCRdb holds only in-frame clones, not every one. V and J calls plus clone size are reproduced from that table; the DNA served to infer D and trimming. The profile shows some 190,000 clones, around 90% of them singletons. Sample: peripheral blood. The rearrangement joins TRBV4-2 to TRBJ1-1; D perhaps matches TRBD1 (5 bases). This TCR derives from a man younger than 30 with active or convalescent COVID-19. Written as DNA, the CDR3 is TGTGCCAGCAGCCACGGCTGGTCGGGACTGATTTTTTTT. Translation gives CASSHGWSGLIFF.